The 20 T cell receptor beta chains in this list originate from one sample, sequenced in a study of CD8 T cells in ankylosing spondylitis. Using its own MiXCR run on the 5' RACE reads, TCRdb lists one record per CDR3 protein. The sample includes hundreds of thousands of distinct CDR3 sequences, roughly 26% of them seen just once. The antigens for these receptors are not known. Findings and caveats of the study: A TCR beta motif of eight or nine highly homologous variants seemed to mark ankylosing spondylitis blood.

The sample comprised blood, either unsorted or a sorted T cell fraction (not recorded which). Source of these receptors: a male donor with ankylosing spondylitis.

The chain couples TRBV5-5 to TRBJ2-1; D uncertain. The CDR3 is 13 amino acids. CDR1 is SGHKS and CDR2 is YYEKEE in the germline V gene (reference sequence). V was clipped by 5 bases and J by 9 bases, with 15 bases between them. The CDR3 sequence: CASSSLPGGEQFF. The CDR3 coding sequence is TGTGCCAGCAGTTCCCTCCCCGGTGGTGAGCAGTTCTTC.

This chain links TRBV19 with TRBJ1-1, with D unresolved. V lost 5 bases, J lost 7 bases, and 14 bases lay in between. The CDR3 runs to 13 residues. The germline V gene encodes CDR1 LNHDA and CDR2 SQIVND (reference sequence). The CDR3 nucleotides are TGTGCCAGTAGTGAAAGGGAAAGACGTGAAGCTTTCTTT. It encodes CASSERERREAFF.

This rearrangement joins TRBV5-1 to TRBJ1-1, with D unclear. The CDR3 has 13 amino acids. The V and J ends lost 4 bases and 1 base respectively, with 8 bases between them. Germline lookup yields CDR1 SGHRS and CDR2 YFSETQ. The CDR3: CASSVVRNTEAFF. Here the CDR3 DNA reads TGCGCCAGCAGCGTTGTTAGGAACACTGAAGCTTTCTTT.

This clonotype was found a few times. This chain uses TRBV5-1 with TRBJ1-4, with D possibly TRBD1 on 6 matching bases. The CDR3 extends over 14 amino acids. Trimming cost V 3 bases and J 6 bases, with 12 bases left between them. The germline CDR1 and CDR2 sequences are SGHRS and YFSETQ. DNA for the CDR3: TGCGCCAGCAGCTCAGGACAGTCCGATGAAAAACTGTTTTTT. Translating it yields CASSSGQSDEKLFF.

The chain is built from TRBV7-2 and TRBJ1-2; D remains ambiguous. This CDR3 is built from 12 residues. In germline, CDR1 is SGHTA, CDR2 FQGNSA. The V and J ends lost 7 bases and 3 bases respectively, with 9 bases between them. The CDR3 here is CASTKQDYGYTF. In DNA, the CDR3 is TGTGCCAGCACTAAGCAGGACTATGGCTACACCTTC.

J is TRBJ2-5 and V is TRBV5-1; TRBD2 agrees at 9 bases. The CDR3 has 16 residues. Germline V gene sequence: CDR1 SGHRS, CDR2 YFSETQ. With V trimmed by 0 bases and J by 6 bases, 9 bases remained unmatched. The CDR3 bases are TGCGCCAGCAGCTTGGGACAGGGCGGGGGGGAGCAGACCCAGTACTTC. It yields the protein CASSLGQGGGEQTQYF. The full variable domain, rest sourced from reference TRBV5-1 and TRBJ2-5, is KAGVTQTPRYLIKTRGQQVTLSCSPISGHRSVSWYQQTPGQGLQFLFEYFSETQRNKGNFPGRFSGRQFSNSRSEMNVSTLELGDSALYLCASSLGQGGGEQTQYFGPGTRLLVL.

This clonotype has a handful of counts. The chain joins TRBV3-1 to TRBJ2-5, with D hard to call. The CDR3 consists of 16 residues. The germline gives CDR1 LGHDT, CDR2 YNNKEL (reference sequence). V was shortened by 2 bases and J by 4 bases, with 17 bases between the two germline ends. CDR3 sequence: CASSQHLSSLGETQYF. DNA for the CDR3: TGTGCCAGCAGCCAACATCTGAGTTCCCTAGGAGAGACCCAGTACTTC.

This clonotype has more than one count but fewer than ten. The J gene is TRBJ2-1, the V gene TRBV20-1, with D possibly being TRBD2 (7 bases). The CDR3 has 17 amino acids. The germline V and J ends were trimmed by 0 bases and 0 bases, with 15 bases remaining between them. The germline CDR1 and CDR2 sequences are DFQATT and SNEGSKA (reference sequence). CDR3 residues: CSARETRAGHSYNEQFF. The CDR3 bases are TGCAGTGCTAGAGAAACACGAGCGGGACACTCCTACAATGAGCAGTTCTTC.

This sequence joins TRBV20-1 and TRBJ2-3, with D perhaps TRBD2 (5 bases). V was trimmed by 3 bases and J by 2 bases, leaving 18 bases between them. The CDR3 is made up of 16 amino acids. CDR1 DFQATT and CDR2 SNEGSKA come from the germline V gene (reference sequence). The DNA of the CDR3 is TGCAGTGCTAGCCCGTACGGGGAGTCGAACACAGATACGCAGTATTTT. Translated, it gives CSASPYGESNTDTQYF.

This clonotype was seen just once. CDR3 nucleotide sequence: TGCGCCAGCAGGGCGGATGCCAGGGAGGTCTATGGCTACACCTTC. It specifies CASRADAREVYGYTF. The V call is TRBV5-1, the J call TRBJ1-2; a possible D gene is TRBD1 (5 bases). The V gene's germline CDR1 is SGHRS and CDR2 YFSETQ. This CDR3 comprises 15 residues. The V end lost 5 bases, the J end lost 4 bases, and 18 bases lay between the germline ends.

There are a few counts of this clonotype. V is TRBV5-6 and J is TRBJ2-7, with 12 bases lining up with TRBD2. There are 15 residues in the CDR3. CDR1 is SGHDT and CDR2 is YYEEEE in the germline V gene. V lost 4 bases and J lost 6; bases outside the gene matches: 8. CDR3 DNA sequence: TGTGCCAGCAGCGAACTAGCGGGAGGATCTAGCGAGCAGTACGTC. Its translation: CASSELAGGSSEQYV.

This clonotype was observed a few times. The chain uses TRBV20-1 and TRBJ2-1, with TRBD1 matching over 10 bases. V was pared by 5 bases and J by 0 bases, with 10 bases of the junction left unmatched. The CDR3 sequence is 17 residues long. Germline V gene lookup returns CDR1 DFQATT and CDR2 SNEGSKA (reference sequence). Here the CDR3 reads CSAAERGQGSSYNEQFF. In DNA form, the CDR3 reads TGCAGTGCTGCCGAGAGGGGACAGGGGAGCTCCTACAATGAGCAGTTCTTC.

This clonotype was observed a handful of times. The V call is TRBV7-7, the J call TRBJ2-7; no definite D call. V lost 5 bases, J lost 3 bases, and 11 bases lay in between. The CDR3 loop spans 13 amino acids. The germline CDR1 and CDR2 sequences are SSHAT and FNYEAQ (reference sequence). The chain's CDR3 is CASSPDLGYEQYF. The CDR3 coding sequence is TGTGCCAGCAGCCCCGACCTCGGCTACGAGCAGTACTTC.

This clonotype turned up a few times. The chain joins TRBV29-1 to TRBJ2-1; D is perhaps TRBD1 or TRBD2 (5 bases each). The V and J ends lost 1 base and 1 base respectively, with 11 bases between them. From germline, CDR1 is SQVTM and CDR2 ANQGSEA. This CDR3 is 15 amino acids long. The CDR3 sequence is CSVEGDPQSYNEQFF. In nucleotides, the CDR3 is TGCAGCGTTGAAGGGGACCCTCAATCCTACAATGAGCAGTTCTTC.

The V call is TRBV7-2, the J call TRBJ2-5; perhaps D is TRBD1 or TRBD2 (5 bases each). The CDR3 totals 14 residues. V was pared by 5 bases and J by 5 bases, with 15 bases between. Per germline, CDR1 SGHTA and CDR2 FQGNSA. The CDR3 spells CASSPRAGTETQYF. In DNA, the CDR3 is TGTGCCAGCAGCCCCAGAGCCGGGACGGAGACCCAGTACTTC.

This chain connects TRBV11-2 to TRBJ2-1; D gene ambiguous. Germline CDR1 is SGHAT and CDR2 is FQNNGV. This CDR3 is 15 amino acids long. The V gene lost 2 bases and the J gene lost 0 bases, with 8 bases spanning the gap. DNA for the CDR3: TGTGCCAGCAGCTTACTTGACTCCTCCTACAATGAGCAGTTCTTC. Translating it yields CASSLLDSSYNEQFF.

The rearrangement links TRBV5-1 to TRBJ2-1; 10 bases map to TRBD1. V lost 0 bases to trimming and J lost 9 bases; unmatched junction nucleotides: 9. From germline, CDR1 is SGHRS and CDR2 YFSETQ. The CDR3 runs 16 residues. CDR3 nucleotide sequence: TGCGCCAGCAGCTTGGCCTCCGGGACAGGGGACGGTGAGCAGTTCTTC. Translating gives CASSLASGTGDGEQFF. Full variable domain (remainder filled in from reference TRBV5-1 and TRBJ2-1): KAGVTQTPRYLIKTRGQQVTLSCSPISGHRSVSWYQQTPGQGLQFLFEYFSETQRNKGNFPGRFSGRQFSNSRSEMNVSTLELGDSALYLCASSLASGTGDGEQFFGPGTRLTVL.

The rearrangement links TRBV7-2 to TRBJ2-5; TRBD2 aligns across 10 bases. Trimming removed 5 bases from V and 0 bases from J; junction bases left unmatched: 3. Germline V gives CDR1 SGHTA, CDR2 FQGNSA. The length of the CDR3 is 15 residues. CDR3 nucleotide sequence: TGTGCCAGCAGCCCTGGACTAGCGGACCAAGAGACCCAGTACTTC. Its protein is CASSPGLADQETQYF. Full variable domain (rest looked up from reference TRBV7-2 and TRBJ2-5): GAGVSQSPSNKVTEKGKDVELRCDPISGHTALYWYRQSLGQGLEFLIYFQGNSAPDKSGLPSDRFSAERTGGSVSTLTIQRTQQEDSAVYLCASSPGLADQETQYFGPGTRLLVL.

This chain joins TRBV7-2 and TRBJ2-1; perhaps TRBD1 as D (6 bases). The length of the CDR3 is 12 residues. Trimming stripped 5 bases from V and 11 bases from J, with 13 bases between. The germline CDR1 and CDR2 sequences are SGHTA and FQGNSA. CDR3 bases: TGTGCCAGCAGCCCAGACAGGACCCAGCAGTTCTTC. This translates into CASSPDRTQQFF.

This chain uses TRBV29-1 with TRBJ2-2, with 8 bases identical to TRBD1. V was pared by 4 bases and J by 8 bases, with 0 bases of the junction left unmatched. Germline V gene lookup returns CDR1 SQVTM and CDR2 ANQGSEA. This CDR3 is built from 11 residues. The CDR3: CSVGTGGELFF. CDR3 DNA sequence: TGCAGCGTTGGGACAGGGGGGGAGCTGTTTTTT.